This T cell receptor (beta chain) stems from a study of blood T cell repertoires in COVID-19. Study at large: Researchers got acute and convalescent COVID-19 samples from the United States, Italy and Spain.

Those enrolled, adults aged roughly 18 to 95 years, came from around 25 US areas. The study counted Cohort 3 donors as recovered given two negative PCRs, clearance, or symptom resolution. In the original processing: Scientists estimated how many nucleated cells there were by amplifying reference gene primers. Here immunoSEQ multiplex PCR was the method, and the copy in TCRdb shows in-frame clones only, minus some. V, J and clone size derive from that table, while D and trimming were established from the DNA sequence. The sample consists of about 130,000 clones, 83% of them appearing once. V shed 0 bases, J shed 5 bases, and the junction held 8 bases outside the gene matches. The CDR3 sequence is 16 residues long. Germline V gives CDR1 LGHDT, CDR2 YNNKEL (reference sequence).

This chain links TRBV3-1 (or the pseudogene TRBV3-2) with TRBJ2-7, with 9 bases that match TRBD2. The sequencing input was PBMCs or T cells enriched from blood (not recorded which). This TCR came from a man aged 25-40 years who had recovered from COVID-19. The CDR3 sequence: CASSQEGSGSVHEQYF. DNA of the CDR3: TGTGCCAGCAGCCAAGAGGGTAGCGGGAGTGTCCACGAGCAGTACTTC.